This TCR beta chain was sequenced during a study of control samples from healthy donors and cancer patients (dated by TCRdb to 2018 to 2021). The junction shows trimming of 4 bases on V and 2 bases on J, and the gene matches do not reach 7 bases of it. The CDR3 covers 15 residues, taking in both the cysteine and the phenylalanine. Only the CDR3 portion is preserved as DNA: 45 bases, with reading frame beginning at the first base. CDR1 and CDR2, per the germline V gene, are SQVTM and ANQGSEA. In the case of this clone: The specificity of this receptor is unknown. Base quality data are lacking; no much larger clone is found one base away.

To prepare the library, the immunoSEQ multiplex PCR assay was applied. TCRdb obtained this table from immuneACCESS and retained in-frame rearrangements with V and J assigned. These tables miss some clones; where compared with another copy, unresolved V genes account for less than half of the shortfall, and the remainder is unexplained. This sample lists around 150,000 clones; roughly 90% were detected once. The ten largest clones take up around 11% of the sample. This receptor chain uses TRBV29-1 and TRBJ2-3; 9 bases in the junction line up with TRBD2. Sequencing input: blood. This clonotype was obtained from a man aged 25-40 years in good health. The CDR3 reads CSVGIAGDITDTQYF. The sequenced DNA: TGCAGCGTTGGTATAGCGGGGGATATCACAGATACGCAGTATTTT.